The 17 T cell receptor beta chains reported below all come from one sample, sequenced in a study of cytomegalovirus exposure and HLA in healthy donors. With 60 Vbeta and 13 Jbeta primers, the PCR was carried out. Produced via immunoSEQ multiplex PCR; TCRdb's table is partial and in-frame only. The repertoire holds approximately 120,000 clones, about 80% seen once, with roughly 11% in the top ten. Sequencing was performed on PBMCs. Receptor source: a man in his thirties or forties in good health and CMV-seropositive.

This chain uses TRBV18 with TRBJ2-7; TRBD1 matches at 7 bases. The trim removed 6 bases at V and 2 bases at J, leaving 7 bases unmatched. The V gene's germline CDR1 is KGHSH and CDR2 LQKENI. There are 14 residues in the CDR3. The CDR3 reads CASSKGASTYEQYF. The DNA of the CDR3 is TGTGCCAGCTCTAAGGGGGCTAGTACCTACGAGCAGTACTTC.

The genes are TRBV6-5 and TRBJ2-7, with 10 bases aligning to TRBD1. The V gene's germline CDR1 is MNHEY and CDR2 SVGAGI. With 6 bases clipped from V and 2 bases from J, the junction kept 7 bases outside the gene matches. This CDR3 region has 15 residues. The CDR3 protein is CASSLDRGDPYEQYF. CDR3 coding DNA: TGTGCCAGCAGCCTGGACAGGGGGGATCCCTACGAGCAGTACTTC.

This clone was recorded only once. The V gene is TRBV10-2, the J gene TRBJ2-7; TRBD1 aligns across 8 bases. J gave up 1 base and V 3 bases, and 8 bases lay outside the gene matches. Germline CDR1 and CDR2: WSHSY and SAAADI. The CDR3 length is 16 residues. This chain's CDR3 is CASSEGAGGRSYEQYF. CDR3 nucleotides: TGCGCCAGCAGTGAAGGGGCAGGGGGCCGATCCTACGAGCAGTACTTC.

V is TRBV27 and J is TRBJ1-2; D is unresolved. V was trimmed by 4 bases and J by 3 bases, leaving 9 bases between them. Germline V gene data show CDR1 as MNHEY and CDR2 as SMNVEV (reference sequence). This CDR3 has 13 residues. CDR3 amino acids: CASSSHRDYGYTF. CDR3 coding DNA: TGTGCCAGCAGTTCACACAGAGACTATGGCTACACCTTC.

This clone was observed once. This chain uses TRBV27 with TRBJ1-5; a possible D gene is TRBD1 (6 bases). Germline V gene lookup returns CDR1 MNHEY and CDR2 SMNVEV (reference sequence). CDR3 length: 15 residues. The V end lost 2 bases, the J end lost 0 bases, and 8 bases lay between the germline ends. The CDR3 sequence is CASSLNRASNQPQHF. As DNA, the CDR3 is TGTGCCAGCAGTTTAAACAGGGCTAGCAATCAGCCCCAGCATTTT.

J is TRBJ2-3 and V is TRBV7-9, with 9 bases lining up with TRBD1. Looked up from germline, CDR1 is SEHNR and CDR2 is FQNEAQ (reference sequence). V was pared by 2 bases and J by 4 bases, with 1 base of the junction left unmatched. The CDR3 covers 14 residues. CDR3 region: CASSLRQGADTQYF. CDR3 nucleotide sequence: TGTGCCAGCAGCTTAAGACAGGGGGCAGATACGCAGTATTTT.

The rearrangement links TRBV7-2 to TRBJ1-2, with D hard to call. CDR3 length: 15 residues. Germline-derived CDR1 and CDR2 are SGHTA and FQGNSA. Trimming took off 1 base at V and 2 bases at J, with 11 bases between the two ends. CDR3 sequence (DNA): TGTGCCAGCAGCTTAGTGGGCTATTCAAACTATGGCTACACCTTC. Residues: CASSLVGYSNYGYTF.

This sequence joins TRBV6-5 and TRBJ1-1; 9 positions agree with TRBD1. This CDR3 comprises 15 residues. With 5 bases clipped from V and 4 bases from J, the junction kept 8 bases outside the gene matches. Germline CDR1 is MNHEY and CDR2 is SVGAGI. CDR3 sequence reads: CASSQSRTGATEAFF. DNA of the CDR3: TGTGCCAGCAGTCAGTCGAGGACAGGGGCCACTGAAGCTTTCTTT.

The CDR3 nucleotides read TGTGCCAGCAGAGACAGAGCCTACGAGCAGTACTTC. Its translation is CASRDRAYEQYF. J is TRBJ2-7 and V is TRBV2; tentatively, D is TRBD1 (5 bases). V lost 6 bases and J 2 bases, leaving 8 bases between the germline ends. Germline CDR1 and CDR2: SNHLY and FYNNEI. This CDR3 region has 12 residues. Full variable domain (rest looked up from reference TRBV2 and TRBJ2-7): EPEVTQTPSHQVTQMGQEVILRCVPISNHLYFYWYRQILGQKVEFLVSFYNNEISEKSEIFDDQFSVERPDGSNFTLKIRSTKLEDSAMYFCASRDRAYEQYFGPGTRLTVT.

The CDR3: CASSEGWGTSVISSTDTQYF. CDR3 bases: TGTGCCAGCAGTGAGGGGTGGGGGACTAGCGTTATCTCTAGCACAGATACGCAGTATTTT. J is TRBJ2-3 and V is TRBV6-1; 10 bases map to TRBD2. The CDR3 is 20 amino acids. V shed 3 bases and J 0 bases; nucleotides not matched to a gene: 15. Germline V lookup: CDR1 MNHNS, CDR2 SASEGT.

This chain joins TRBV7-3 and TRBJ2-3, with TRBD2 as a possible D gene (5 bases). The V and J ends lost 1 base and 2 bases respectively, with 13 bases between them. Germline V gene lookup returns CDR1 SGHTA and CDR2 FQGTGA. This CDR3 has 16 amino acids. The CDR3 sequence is CASSLMGASNTDTQYF. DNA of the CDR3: TGTGCCAGCAGCTTAATGGGAGCAAGCAACACAGATACGCAGTATTTT. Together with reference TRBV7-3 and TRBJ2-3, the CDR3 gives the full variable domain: GAGVSQTPSNKVTEKGKYVELRCDPISGHTALYWYRQSLGQGPEFLIYFQGTGAADDSGLPNDRFFAVRPEGSVSTLKIQRTERGDSAVYLCASSLMGASNTDTQYFGPGTRLTVL.

CDR3 DNA sequence: TGTGCCAGCTCTTCGCGGAGCTATGGCTACACCTTC. This codes for CASSSRSYGYTF. The chain employs TRBV18 and TRBJ1-2; D is unresolved. Per germline, CDR1 KGHSH and CDR2 LQKENI. The CDR3 extends over 12 amino acids. V shed 6 bases and J shed 4 bases, with 9 bases lying between them.

CDR3: CAWSKDQGAGQPQHF. The CDR3 DNA reads TGTGCCTGGAGTAAGGATCAGGGGGCTGGACAGCCCCAGCATTTT. The V call is TRBV30, the J call TRBJ1-5; 8 positions agree with TRBD1. Germline CDR1 GTSNPN, CDR2 SVGIG (reference sequence). This CDR3 comprises 15 residues. J lost 7 bases, V lost 2 bases, and 10 bases had no gene match.

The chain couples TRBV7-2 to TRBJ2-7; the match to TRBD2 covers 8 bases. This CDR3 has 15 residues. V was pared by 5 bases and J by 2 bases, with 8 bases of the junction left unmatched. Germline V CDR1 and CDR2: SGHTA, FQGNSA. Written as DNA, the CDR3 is TGTGCCAGCAGCCTCGCCGGGACTAGTACCTACGAGCAGTACTTC. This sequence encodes CASSLAGTSTYEQYF.

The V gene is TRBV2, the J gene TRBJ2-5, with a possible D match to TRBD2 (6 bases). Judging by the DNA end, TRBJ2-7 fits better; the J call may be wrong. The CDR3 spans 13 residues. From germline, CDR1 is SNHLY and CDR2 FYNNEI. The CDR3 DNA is TGTGCCAGCAGTGGAACCCGGGGGAACGAGCAGTACTTC. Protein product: CASSGTRGNEQYF.

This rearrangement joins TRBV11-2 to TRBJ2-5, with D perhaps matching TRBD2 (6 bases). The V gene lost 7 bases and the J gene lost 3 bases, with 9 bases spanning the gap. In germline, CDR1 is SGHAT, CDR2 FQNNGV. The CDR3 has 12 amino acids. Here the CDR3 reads CASIGGEETQYF. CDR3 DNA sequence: TGTGCCAGCATCGGCGGGGAAGAGACCCAGTACTTC.

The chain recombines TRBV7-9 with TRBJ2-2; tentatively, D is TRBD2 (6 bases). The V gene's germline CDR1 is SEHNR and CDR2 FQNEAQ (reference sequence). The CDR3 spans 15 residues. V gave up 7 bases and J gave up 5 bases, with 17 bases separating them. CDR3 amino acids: CASNLLASGTGELFF. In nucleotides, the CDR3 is TGTGCCAGCAACCTACTAGCAAGTGGAACCGGGGAGCTGTTTTTT.